The 17 T cell receptor beta chains reported below all come from one sample, sequenced in a study of blood T cells in healthy people across ages. For the second PCR, which ran for roughly 6 to 12 cycles, a sample-barcoded 5' primer and a J-beta primer mix were used. One entry per CDR3 protein results from TCRdb running MiXCR on the 5' RACE reads. The sample consists of some 850,000 distinct CDR3 sequences, more than 25% of them appearing once. This sample also appeared in a second study, on T cells of mothers and their children.

The sequenced sample was blood. These receptors came from a boy aged 10-17 years in good health.

The chain couples TRBV7-2 to TRBJ2-6; D remains unclear. This CDR3 is built from 17 residues. Germline-derived CDR1 and CDR2 are SGHTA and FQGNSA. Trimming stripped 0 bases from V and 0 bases from J, with 9 bases between. CDR3 in amino acids: CASSLALQTSGANVLTF. CDR3 in DNA: TGTGCCAGCAGCTTAGCCCTTCAAACCTCTGGGGCCAACGTCCTGACTTTC.

J is TRBJ2-7 and V is TRBV2; the match to TRBD1 covers 7 bases. J was trimmed by 4 bases and V by 1 base; bases with no gene match: 7. Looked up from germline, CDR1 is SNHLY and CDR2 is FYNNEI. This CDR3 is built from 15 residues. CDR3 bases: TGTGCCAGCAGTGAAGGGGGTCAGGGGGAATACGAGCAGTACTTC. It is translated as CASSEGGQGEYEQYF.

This clonotype was seen more than once but under ten times. J is TRBJ1-6 and V is TRBV28; D remains unclear. The V gene lost 2 bases and the J gene lost 0 bases, with 14 bases spanning the gap. Germline V gene lookup returns CDR1 MDHEN and CDR2 SYDVKM. CDR3 length equals 18 residues. The CDR3 is CASSLDQLSGSYNSPLHF. As DNA, the CDR3 is TGTGCCAGCAGTTTAGATCAACTATCGGGCTCCTATAATTCACCCCTCCACTTT.

This clonotype showed up just a few times. The J gene is TRBJ2-1, the V gene TRBV6-4; 12 positions match TRBD2. This CDR3 region has 16 residues. Germline V gene data show CDR1 as MRHNA and CDR2 as SNTAGT. V was pared by 1 base and J by 8 bases, with 6 bases of the junction left unmatched. The CDR3 sequence: CASSDLPSGRVDEQFF. The DNA of the CDR3 is TGTGCCAGCAGTGACTTGCCTAGCGGGAGGGTGGATGAGCAGTTCTTC.

The chain joins TRBV10-3 to TRBJ1-1; D possibly corresponds to TRBD1 (6 bases). The CDR3 has 15 residues. V was shortened by 0 bases and J by 5 bases, with 13 bases between the two germline ends. CDR1 and CDR2 (germline): ENHRY, SYGVKD. The CDR3, as DNA: TGTGCCATCAGTGAGTCGAACGTAGGGGGGACTGAAGCTTTCTTT. It translates to CAISESNVGGTEAFF.

This clonotype appeared a few times. The CDR3 DNA follows: TGTGCCAGCAGTGAATCGAACGATGACTACACCTTC. Translating gives CASSESNDDYTF. The chain carries TRBV25-1 and TRBJ1-2; D remains unclear. From germline, CDR1 is MGHDK and CDR2 SYGVNS. Trimming cost V 1 base and J 10 bases, with 10 bases left between them. CDR3 size: 12 residues.

The rearrangement uses TRBV5-1 and TRBJ2-1; D possibly corresponds to TRBD2 (5 bases). This CDR3 spans 14 amino acids. Germline V lookup: CDR1 SGHRS, CDR2 YFSETQ. The germline V and J ends were trimmed by 6 bases and 3 bases, with 13 bases remaining between them. CDR3 coding DNA: TGCGCCAGCAAGATCTCAGGAGGCTACAATGAGCAGTTCTTC. It specifies CASKISGGYNEQFF. Complete variable domain (other parts from reference TRBV5-1 and TRBJ2-1): KAGVTQTPRYLIKTRGQQVTLSCSPISGHRSVSWYQQTPGQGLQFLFEYFSETQRNKGNFPGRFSGRQFSNSRSEMNVSTLELGDSALYLCASKISGGYNEQFFGPGTRLTVL.

V gene TRBV2 combines with J gene TRBJ2-1; D gene uncertain. V gave up 7 bases and J gave up 1 base, with 14 bases separating them. The CDR3 consists of 15 residues. The germline gives CDR1 SNHLY, CDR2 FYNNEI. The CDR3 DNA reads TGTGCCAGCATCATAACGCGGTATTCCTACAATGAGCAGTTCTTC. It codes for CASIITRYSYNEQFF.

This clonotype turned up a few times. CDR3 loop: CASSPWTGEETQYF. The CDR3, as DNA: TGCGCCAGCAGCCCGTGGACAGGGGAAGAGACCCAGTACTTC. V and J are TRBV5-1 and TRBJ2-5, with 9 bases aligning to TRBD1. With 4 bases clipped from V and 3 bases from J, the junction kept 4 bases outside the gene matches. Germline V CDR1 and CDR2: SGHRS, YFSETQ. The CDR3 runs to 14 residues.

This chain uses TRBV10-3 with TRBJ2-5, with 9 bases lining up with TRBD1. Germline CDR1 reads ENHRY; CDR2 reads SYGVKD. Trimming removed 4 bases from V and 4 bases from J; junction bases left unmatched: 7. The CDR3 consists of 15 residues. The CDR3 DNA is TGTGCCATCAGTGCCAGACAGGGGGAAAGAGAGACCCAGTACTTC. Residues: CAISARQGERETQYF.

This chain joins TRBV3-1 and TRBJ2-7; possible D gene TRBD2, 6 bases. In germline, CDR1 is LGHDT, CDR2 YNNKEL (reference sequence). CDR3 size: 14 residues. V lost 9 bases and J 5 bases, leaving 20 bases between the germline ends. The DNA of the CDR3 is TGTGCCAGTCAAAGGGGTATCGGGGGAAACGAGCAGTACTTC. It yields the protein CASQRGIGGNEQYF.

This clonotype was counted only a few times. The V and J genes are TRBV7-8 and TRBJ2-2, with D hard to call. The germline V gene encodes CDR1 SGHVS and CDR2 FQNEAQ. The length of the CDR3 is 14 residues. Between the trimmed V and J ends, which lost 7 bases and 5 bases, there was a span of 14 bases. The CDR3 DNA reads as TGTGCCAGCAAAGGAATCCGGCAGACCGGGGAGCTGTTTTTT. Residues: CASKGIRQTGELFF.

This clonotype was detected ten times or more. The chain links TRBV12-3 or TRBV12-4 to TRBJ2-3; D is possibly TRBD2 (7 bases). The CDR3 has 16 residues. V shed 3 bases and J shed 3 bases, with 16 bases lying between them. This CDR3 reads CASSLSWGGRTDTQYF. CDR3 sequence (DNA): TGTGCCAGCAGTTTGTCGTGGGGGGGCCGAACAGATACGCAGTATTTT.

The chain recombines TRBV4-1 with TRBJ1-2; perhaps TRBD1 as D (5 bases). Germline V CDR1 and CDR2: MGHRA, YSYEKL. V gave up 4 bases and J gave up 7 bases, with 25 bases separating them. The CDR3 has 17 amino acids. In DNA, the CDR3 is TGCGCCAGCAGCCCCTTTATCCAAGGGGAGGGGACTGGTGGCTACACCTTC. It encodes CASSPFIQGEGTGGYTF.

This chain uses TRBV9 with TRBJ1-1; the D gene is possibly TRBD1 (5 bases). Germline CDR1 SGDLS, CDR2 YYNGEE. The CDR3 runs 15 residues. The germline V and J ends were trimmed by 3 bases and 6 bases, with 18 bases remaining between them. CDR3 sequence: CASSDHQGRAPEAFF. DNA of the CDR3: TGTGCCAGCAGCGACCACCAGGGAAGGGCCCCTGAAGCTTTCTTT.

On this clonotype itself: An end of the junction does not agree with germline; a read error may underlie this. The V call is TRBV2, the J call TRBJ2-1; TRBD2 matches 10 bases. From germline, CDR1 is SNHLY and CDR2 FYNNEI. The CDR3 is 14 residues long. The CDR3 is CASREAGGYNEQFF. CDR3 sequence (DNA): TGTGCCAGCAGAGAAGCGGGGGGGTACAATGAGCAGTTCTTC.

The chain has TRBV4-1 and TRBJ1-1; 7 positions agree with TRBD1. CDR1 is MGHRA and CDR2 is YSYEKL in the germline V gene. The junction had 9 bases not matched to a gene; V was cut back by 1 base and J by 4 bases. The CDR3 extends over 16 amino acids. In nucleotides, the CDR3 is TGCGCCAGCAGCCAAGTCTTACGACAGGGCCTCACTGAAGCTTTCTTT. Translating it yields CASSQVLRQGLTEAFF.